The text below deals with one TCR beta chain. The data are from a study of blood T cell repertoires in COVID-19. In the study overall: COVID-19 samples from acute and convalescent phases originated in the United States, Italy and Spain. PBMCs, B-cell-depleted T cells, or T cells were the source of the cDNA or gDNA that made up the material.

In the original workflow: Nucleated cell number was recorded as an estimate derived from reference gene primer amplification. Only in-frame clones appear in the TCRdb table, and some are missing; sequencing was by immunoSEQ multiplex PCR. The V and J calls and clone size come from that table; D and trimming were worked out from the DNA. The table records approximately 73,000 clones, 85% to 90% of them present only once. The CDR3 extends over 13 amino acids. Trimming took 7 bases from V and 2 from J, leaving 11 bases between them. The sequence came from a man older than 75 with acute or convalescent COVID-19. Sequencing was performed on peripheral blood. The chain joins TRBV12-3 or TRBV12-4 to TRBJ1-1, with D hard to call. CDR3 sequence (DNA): TGTGCCAGCAAACTACTGGAAAACACTGAAGCTTTCTTT. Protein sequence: CASKLLENTEAFF.